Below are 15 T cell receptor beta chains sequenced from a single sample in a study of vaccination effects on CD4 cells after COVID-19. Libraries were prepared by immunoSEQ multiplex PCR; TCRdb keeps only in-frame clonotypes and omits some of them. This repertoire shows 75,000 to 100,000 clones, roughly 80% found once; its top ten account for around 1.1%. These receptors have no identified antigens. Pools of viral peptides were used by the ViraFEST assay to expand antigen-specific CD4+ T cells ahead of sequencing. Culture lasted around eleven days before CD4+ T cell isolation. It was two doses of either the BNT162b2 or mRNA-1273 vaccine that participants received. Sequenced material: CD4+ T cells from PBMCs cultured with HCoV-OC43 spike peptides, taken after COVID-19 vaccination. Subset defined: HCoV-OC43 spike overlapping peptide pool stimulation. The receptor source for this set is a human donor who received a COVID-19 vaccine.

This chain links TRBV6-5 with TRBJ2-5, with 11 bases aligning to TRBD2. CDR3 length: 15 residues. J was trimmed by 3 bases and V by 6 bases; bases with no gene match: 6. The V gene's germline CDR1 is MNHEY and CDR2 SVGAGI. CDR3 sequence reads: CASRTLAGGKETQYF. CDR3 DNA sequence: TGTGCCAGCAGAACCCTAGCGGGGGGCAAAGAGACCCAGTACTTC.

The CDR3 reads CASSQVQGGNSPLHF. CDR3 nucleotide sequence: TGTGCCAGCAGCCAAGTCCAGGGCGGCAATTCACCCCTCCACTTT. This chain links TRBV14 with TRBJ1-6, with D perhaps TRBD1 (5 bases). This CDR3 has 15 amino acids. Trimming took 1 base from V and 7 from J, leaving 11 bases between them. The germline gives CDR1 SGHDN, CDR2 FVKESK.

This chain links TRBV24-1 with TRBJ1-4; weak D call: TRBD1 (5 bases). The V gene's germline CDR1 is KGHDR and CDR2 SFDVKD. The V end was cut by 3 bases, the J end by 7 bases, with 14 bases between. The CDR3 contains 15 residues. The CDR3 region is CATSDARGPGEKLFF. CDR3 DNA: TGTGCCACCAGTGATGCGAGGGGCCCAGGTGAAAAACTGTTTTTT.

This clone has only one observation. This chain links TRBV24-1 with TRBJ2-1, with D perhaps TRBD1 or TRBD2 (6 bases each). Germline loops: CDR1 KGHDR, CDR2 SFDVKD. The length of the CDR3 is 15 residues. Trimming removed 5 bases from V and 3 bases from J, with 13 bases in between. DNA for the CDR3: TGTGCCACCAGTGTAAGGGGGGCGAGCTACAATGAGCAGTTCTTC. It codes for CATSVRGASYNEQFF.

CDR3 in amino acids: CASSQDLGQGFGYTF. DNA of the CDR3: TGCGCCAGCAGCCAAGATCTAGGACAGGGATTTGGCTACACCTTC. The chain recombines TRBV4-3 with TRBJ1-2, with 8 bases identical to TRBD1. The V segment lost 0 bases and the J segment 7 bases; nucleotides outside the gene matches: 7. CDR1 and CDR2 from the germline V gene are LGHNA and YSLEER. There are 15 residues in the CDR3.

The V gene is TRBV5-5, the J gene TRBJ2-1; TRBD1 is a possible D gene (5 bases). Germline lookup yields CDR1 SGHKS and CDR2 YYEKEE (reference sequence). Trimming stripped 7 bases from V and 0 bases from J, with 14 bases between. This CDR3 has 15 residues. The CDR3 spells CASDSKFGSYNEQFF. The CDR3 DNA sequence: TGTGCCAGCGACAGCAAATTCGGCTCCTACAATGAGCAGTTCTTC.

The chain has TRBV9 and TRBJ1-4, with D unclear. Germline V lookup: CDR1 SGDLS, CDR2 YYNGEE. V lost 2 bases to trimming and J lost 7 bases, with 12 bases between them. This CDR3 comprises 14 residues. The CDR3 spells CASSVTVASEKLFF. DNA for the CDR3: TGTGCCAGCAGCGTCACAGTCGCTAGTGAAAAACTGTTTTTT.

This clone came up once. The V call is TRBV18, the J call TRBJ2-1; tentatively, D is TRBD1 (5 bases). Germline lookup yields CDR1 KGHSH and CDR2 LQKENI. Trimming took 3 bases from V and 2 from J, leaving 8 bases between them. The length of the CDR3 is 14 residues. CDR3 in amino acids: CASSPAGPYNEQFF. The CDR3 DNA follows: TGTGCCAGCTCACCGGCAGGGCCCTACAATGAGCAGTTCTTC.

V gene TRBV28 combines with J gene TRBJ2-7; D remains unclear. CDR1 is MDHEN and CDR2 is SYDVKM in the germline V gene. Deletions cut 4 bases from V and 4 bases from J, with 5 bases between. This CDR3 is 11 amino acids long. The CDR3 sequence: CASSSRYEQYV. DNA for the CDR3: TGTGCCAGCAGTTCCCGGTACGAGCAGTACGTC.

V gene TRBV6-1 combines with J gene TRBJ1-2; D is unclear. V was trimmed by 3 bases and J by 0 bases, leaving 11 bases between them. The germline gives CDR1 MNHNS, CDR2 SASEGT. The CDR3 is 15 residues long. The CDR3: CASSDSGSSNYGYTF. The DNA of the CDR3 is TGTGCCAGCAGTGATAGTGGCAGCTCTAACTATGGCTACACCTTC.

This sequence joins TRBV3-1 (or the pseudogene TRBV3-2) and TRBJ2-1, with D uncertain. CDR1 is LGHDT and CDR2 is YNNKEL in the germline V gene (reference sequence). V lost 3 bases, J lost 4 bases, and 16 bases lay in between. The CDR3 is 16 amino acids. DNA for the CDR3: TGTGCCAGCAGCCATCTACCAGCCGGTGTGTACAATGAGCAGTTCTTC. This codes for CASSHLPAGVYNEQFF.

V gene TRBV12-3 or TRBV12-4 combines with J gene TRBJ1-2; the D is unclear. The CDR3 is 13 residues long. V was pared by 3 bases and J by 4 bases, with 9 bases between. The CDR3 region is CASSLGGLYGYTF. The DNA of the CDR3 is TGTGCCAGCAGTTTGGGAGGGCTCTATGGCTACACCTTC.

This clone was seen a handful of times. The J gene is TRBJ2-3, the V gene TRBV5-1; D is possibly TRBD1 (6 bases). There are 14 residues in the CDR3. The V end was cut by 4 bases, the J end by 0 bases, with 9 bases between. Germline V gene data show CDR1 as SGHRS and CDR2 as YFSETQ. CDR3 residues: CASSTGTSTDTQYF. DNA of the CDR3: TGCGCCAGCAGCACAGGGACCAGCACAGATACGCAGTATTTT.

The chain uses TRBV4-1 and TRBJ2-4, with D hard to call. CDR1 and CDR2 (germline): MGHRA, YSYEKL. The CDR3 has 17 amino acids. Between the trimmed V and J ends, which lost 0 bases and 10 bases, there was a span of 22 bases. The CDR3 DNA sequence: TGCGCCAGCAGCCAAGATCCGAGGACGGTGAAAAAAAGGATTCAGTACTTC. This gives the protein CASSQDPRTVKKRIQYF.

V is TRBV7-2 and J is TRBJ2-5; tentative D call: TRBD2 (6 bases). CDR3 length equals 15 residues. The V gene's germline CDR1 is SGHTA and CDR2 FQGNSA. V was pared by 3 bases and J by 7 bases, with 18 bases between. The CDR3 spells CASSFTMGGPGTQYF. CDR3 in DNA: TGTGCCAGCAGCTTTACGATGGGGGGTCCCGGGACCCAGTACTTC.